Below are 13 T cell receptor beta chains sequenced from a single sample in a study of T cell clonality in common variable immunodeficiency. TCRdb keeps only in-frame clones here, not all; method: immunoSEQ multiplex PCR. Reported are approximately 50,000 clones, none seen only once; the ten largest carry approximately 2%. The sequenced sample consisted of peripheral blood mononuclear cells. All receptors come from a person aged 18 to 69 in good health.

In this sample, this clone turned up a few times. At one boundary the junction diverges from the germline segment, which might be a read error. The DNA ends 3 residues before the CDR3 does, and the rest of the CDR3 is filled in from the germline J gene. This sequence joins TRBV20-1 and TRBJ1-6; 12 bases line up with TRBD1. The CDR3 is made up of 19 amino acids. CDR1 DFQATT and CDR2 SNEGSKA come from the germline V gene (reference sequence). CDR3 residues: CGAGRSGTGGRQYNSPLHF. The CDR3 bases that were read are TGCGGTGCTGGGCGTTCTGGGACAGGGGGCCGCCAATATAATTCACCC.

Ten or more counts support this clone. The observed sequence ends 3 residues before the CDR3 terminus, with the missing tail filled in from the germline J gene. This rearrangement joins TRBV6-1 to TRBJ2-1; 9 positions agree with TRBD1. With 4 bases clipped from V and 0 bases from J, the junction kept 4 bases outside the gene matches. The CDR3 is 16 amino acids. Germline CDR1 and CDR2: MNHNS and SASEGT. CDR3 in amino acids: CASSVNRGPSYNEQFF. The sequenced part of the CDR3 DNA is TGTGCCAGCAGTGTAAACAGGGGGCCCTCCTACAATGAG.

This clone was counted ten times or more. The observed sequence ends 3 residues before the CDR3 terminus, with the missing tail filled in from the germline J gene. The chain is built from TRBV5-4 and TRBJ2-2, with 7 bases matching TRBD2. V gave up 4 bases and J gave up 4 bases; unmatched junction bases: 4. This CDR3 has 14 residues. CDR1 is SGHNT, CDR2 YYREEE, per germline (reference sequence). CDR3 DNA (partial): TGTGCCAGCAGCGGCGCGGGGGTCACCGGGGAG. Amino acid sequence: CASSGAGVTGE. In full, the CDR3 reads CASSGAGVTGELFF.

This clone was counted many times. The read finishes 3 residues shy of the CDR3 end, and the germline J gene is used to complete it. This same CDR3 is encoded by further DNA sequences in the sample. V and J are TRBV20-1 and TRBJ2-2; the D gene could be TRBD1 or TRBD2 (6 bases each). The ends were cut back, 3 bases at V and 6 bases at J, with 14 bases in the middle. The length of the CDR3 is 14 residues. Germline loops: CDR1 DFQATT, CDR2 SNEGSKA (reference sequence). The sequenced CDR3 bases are TGCAGTGCTAGCCTTTTGGAGGGGGCCGGGGAG. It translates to CSASLLEGAGE. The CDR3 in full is CSASLLEGAGELFF.

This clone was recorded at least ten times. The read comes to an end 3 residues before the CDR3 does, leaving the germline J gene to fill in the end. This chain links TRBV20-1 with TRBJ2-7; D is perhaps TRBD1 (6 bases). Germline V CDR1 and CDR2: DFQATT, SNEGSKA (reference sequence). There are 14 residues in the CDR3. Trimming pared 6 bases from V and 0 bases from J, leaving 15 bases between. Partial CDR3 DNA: TGCAGTGCCAACGCCAGGGGCCTCTCCTACGAG. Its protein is CSANARGLSYE. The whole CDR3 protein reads CSANARGLSYEQYF.

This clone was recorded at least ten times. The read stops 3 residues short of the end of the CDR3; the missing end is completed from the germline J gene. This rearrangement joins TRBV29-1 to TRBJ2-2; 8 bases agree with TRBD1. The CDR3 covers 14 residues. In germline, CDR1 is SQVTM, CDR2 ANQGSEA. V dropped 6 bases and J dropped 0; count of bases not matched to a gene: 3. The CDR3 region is CSVAGGANTGELFF. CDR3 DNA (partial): TGCAGCGTGGCAGGGGGCGCGAACACCGGGGAG.

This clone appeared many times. The sequenced part of the CDR3 DNA is TGTGCCAGCTCACCCGAGGACAGGGCTGGATATGGC. Translation gives CASSPEDRAGYG. Given in full, the CDR3 is CASSPEDRAGYGYTF. This chain links TRBV18 with TRBJ1-2, with 8 nucleotides matching TRBD1. The observed sequence ends 3 residues before the CDR3 terminus, with the missing tail filled in from the germline J gene. The V gene end was trimmed by 3 bases and the J gene end by 5 bases; junction bases not matched to a gene: 8. The CDR3 runs to 15 residues. CDR1 and CDR2 (germline): KGHSH, LQKENI. Together with reference TRBV18 and TRBJ1-2, the CDR3 gives the full variable domain: NAGVMQNPRHLVRRRGQEARLRCSPMKGHSHVYWYRQLPEEGLKFMVYLQKENIIDESGMPKERFSAEFPKEGPSILRIQQVVRGDSAAYFCASSPEDRAGYGYTFGSGTRLTVV.

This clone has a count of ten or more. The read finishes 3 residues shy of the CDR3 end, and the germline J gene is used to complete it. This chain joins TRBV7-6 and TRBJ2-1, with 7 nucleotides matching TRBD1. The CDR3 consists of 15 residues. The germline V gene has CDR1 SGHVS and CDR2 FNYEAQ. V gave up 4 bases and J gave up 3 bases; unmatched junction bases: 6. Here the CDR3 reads CASSSQGVVYNEQFF. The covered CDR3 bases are TGTGCCAGCAGCTCTCAGGGGGTTGTCTACAATGAG. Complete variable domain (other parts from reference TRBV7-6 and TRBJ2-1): GAGVSQSPRYKVTKRGQDVALRCDPISGHVSLYWYRQALGQGPEFLTYFNYEAQQDKSGLPNDRFSAERPEGSISTLTIQRTEQRDSAMYRCASSSQGVVYNEQFFGPGTRLTVL.

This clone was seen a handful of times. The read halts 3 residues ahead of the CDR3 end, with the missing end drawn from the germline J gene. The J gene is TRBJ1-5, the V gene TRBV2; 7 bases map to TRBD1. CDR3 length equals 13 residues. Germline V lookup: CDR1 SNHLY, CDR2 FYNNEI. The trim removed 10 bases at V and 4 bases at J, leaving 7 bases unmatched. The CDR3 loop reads CATATGTNQPQHF. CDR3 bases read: TGTGCCACCGCGACAGGGACAAATCAGCCC. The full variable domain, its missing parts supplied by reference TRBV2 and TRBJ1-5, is EPEVTQTPSHQVTQMGQEVILRCVPISNHLYFYWYRQILGQKVEFLVSFYNNEISEKSEIFDDQFSVERPDGSNFTLKIRSTKLEDSAMYFCATATGTNQPQHFGDGTRLSIL.

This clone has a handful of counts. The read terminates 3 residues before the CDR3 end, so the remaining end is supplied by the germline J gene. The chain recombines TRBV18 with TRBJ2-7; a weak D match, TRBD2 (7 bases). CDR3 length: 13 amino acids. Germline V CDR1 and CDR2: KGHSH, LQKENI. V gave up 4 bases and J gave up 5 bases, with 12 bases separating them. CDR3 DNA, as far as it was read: TGTGCCAGCTCACACGGCGGGGGCCACGAG. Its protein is CASSHGGGHE. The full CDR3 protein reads CASSHGGGHEQYF. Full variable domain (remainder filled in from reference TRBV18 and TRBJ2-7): NAGVMQNPRHLVRRRGQEARLRCSPMKGHSHVYWYRQLPEEGLKFMVYLQKENIIDESGMPKERFSAEFPKEGPSILRIQQVVRGDSAAYFCASSHGGGHEQYFGPGTRLTVT.

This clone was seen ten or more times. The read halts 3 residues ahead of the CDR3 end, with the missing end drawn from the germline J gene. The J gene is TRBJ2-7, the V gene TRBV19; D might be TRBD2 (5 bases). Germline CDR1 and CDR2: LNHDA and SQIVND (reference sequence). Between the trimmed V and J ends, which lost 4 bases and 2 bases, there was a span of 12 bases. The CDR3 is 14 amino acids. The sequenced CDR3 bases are TGTGCCAGTAGTAGAGGGCTTGAAACCTACGAG. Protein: CASSRGLETYE. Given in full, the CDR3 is CASSRGLETYEQYF.

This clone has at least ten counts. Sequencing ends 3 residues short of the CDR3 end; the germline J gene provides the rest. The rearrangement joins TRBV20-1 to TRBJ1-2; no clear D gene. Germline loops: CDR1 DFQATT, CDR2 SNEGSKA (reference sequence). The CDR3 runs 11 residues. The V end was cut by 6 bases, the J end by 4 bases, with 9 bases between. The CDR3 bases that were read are TGCAGTGCCGAGCCGGGCTATGGC. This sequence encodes CSAEPGYG. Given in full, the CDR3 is CSAEPGYGYTF.

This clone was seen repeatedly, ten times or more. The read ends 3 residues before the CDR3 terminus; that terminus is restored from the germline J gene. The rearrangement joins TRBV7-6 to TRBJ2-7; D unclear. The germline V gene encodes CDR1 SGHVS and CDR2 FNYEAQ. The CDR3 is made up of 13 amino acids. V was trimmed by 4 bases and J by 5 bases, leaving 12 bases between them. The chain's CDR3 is CASSSLPSDEQYF. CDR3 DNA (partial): TGTGCCAGCAGCTCCCTGCCTAGTGACGAG.